Reported below is one TCR beta chain. These data are taken from a study of shared clonotypes between healthy human individuals. Trimming cost V 2 bases and J 3 bases, with 17 bases left between them. The V gene's germline CDR1 is SGHRS and CDR2 YFSETQ. The CDR3 totals 16 residues. Data came from immunoSEQ multiplex PCR; TCRdb stores just in-frame clones and leaves some out. The sample has about half a million clones; more than 75% are singletons. The sequence came from a middle-aged woman in good health. Some clones in this sample may be carry-over from other donors' samples. The source material was PBMCs. The chain combines TRBV5-1 with TRBJ2-5; tentatively, D is TRBD1 or TRBD2 (5 bases each). The CDR3 spells CASSLGEAQREETQYF. CDR3 nucleotide sequence: TGCGCCAGCAGCTTAGGGGAAGCTCAGAGGGAAGAGACCCAGTACTTC.